This T cell receptor beta chain derives from a study of blood T cell repertoires in COVID-19. In its sample, this clone was seen once. Data came from immunoSEQ multiplex PCR; TCRdb stores just in-frame clones and leaves some out. The repertoire holds tens of thousands of clones, with over 70% as singletons. Trimming took 6 bases from V and 8 from J; bases not matched to a gene: 9. This CDR3 has 15 amino acids. Germline V gives CDR1 KGHSH, CDR2 LQKENI. The receptor comes from a human donor in a cohort sampled during active COVID-19. J is TRBJ1-6 and V is TRBV18, with 8 bases lining up with TRBD1. The sample was peripheral blood. CDR3 DNA sequence: TGTGCCAGCTCTCCAGGGGGCGCGTCGGATTCACCCCTCCACTTT. Its protein is CASSPGGASDSPLHF. Supplemented by reference TRBV18 and TRBJ1-6, the full variable domain reads NAGVMQNPRHLVRRRGQEARLRCSPMKGHSHVYWYRQLPEEGLKFMVYLQKENIIDESGMPKERFSAEFPKEGPSILRIQQVVRGDSAAYFCASSPGGASDSPLHFGNGTRLTVT.